Listed below are T cell receptor beta chains from one sample, sequenced in a study of spatial heterogeneity in lung cancer. MiXCR was run by TCRdb on the 5' RACE reads, yielding one entry per CDR3 protein. The sample yields under 100,000 distinct CDR3 sequences, under 9% seen once. Sequenced here: PBMCs, sampled at surgery. These receptors all come from a male donor with early-stage non-small cell lung cancer. CDR3s leave out the opening cysteine and the closing phenylalanine or tryptophan. Each record gives: V gene, J gene, CDR3 protein.

TRBV20-1	TRBJ2-7	SARGLAGDYEQY
TRBV20-1	TRBJ1-2	SARQGAIRGYT
TRBV20-1	TRBJ2-7	SARVRGYEQY
TRBV6-5	TRBJ2-3	ASSYSGAPTDTQY
TRBV11-2	TRBJ2-7	ASSALRDRADEQY
TRBV12-3/TRBV12-4	TRBJ2-3	ASSGREWADTQY
TRBV7-9	TRBJ2-5	ASSLAGTKETQY
TRBV10-3	TRBJ2-3	AISERLAGASTDTQY
TRBV7-2	TRBJ2-3	ASSPGFTDTQY
TRBV3-1	TRBJ1-2	ASSRGTGENSNYGYT
TRBV3-1	TRBJ1-5	ASSQGTGLSNQPQH
TRBV19	TRBJ1-5	ASTPRASNQPQH
TRBV5-1	TRBJ2-3	ASSPGQGKSTDTQY
TRBV5-1	TRBJ2-7	ASSFTGTSYEQY
TRBV7-9	TRBJ1-2	ASSLGDGYT
TRBV5-1	TRBJ2-3	ASSLGLAGSTDTQY
TRBV7-2	TRBJ2-3	ASRGASTDTQY
TRBV29-1	TRBJ2-7	SVAPRSGRKDEQY
TRBV5-4	TRBJ2-1	ASSVDRSNEQF
TRBV27	TRBJ1-5	ASSRGFSNQPQH
TRBV6-5	TRBJ1-2	ASRPTGLGNYGYT
TRBV29-1	TRBJ1-1	SVTGGLGAF
TRBV7-2	TRBJ2-7	ASSFRTGHEQY
TRBV5-1	TRBJ1-5	ASSGLPDQPQH
TRBV29-1	TRBJ1-2	SVRTGNNYGYT
TRBV15	TRBJ2-4	ATSRTGNKNIQY
TRBV6-2/TRBV6-3	TRBJ2-1	ASRGSSYNEQF
TRBV29-1	TRBJ2-5	SVEDAPTASRQETQY
TRBV6-6	TRBJ2-6	ASSRVAGANVLT
TRBV7-9	TRBJ1-1	ASSLSQGNTEAF
TRBV3-1	TRBJ2-3	ASSLRLAGGPTDTQY
TRBV20-1	TRBJ2-3	SARDSRKTDTQY
TRBV24-1	TRBJ2-1	ATSDPSPSSYNEQF
TRBV28	TRBJ2-1	ASSLSQVTYNEQF
TRBV20-1	TRBJ2-7	SARASEYEQY
TRBV28	TRBJ2-3	ASSWGADTQY